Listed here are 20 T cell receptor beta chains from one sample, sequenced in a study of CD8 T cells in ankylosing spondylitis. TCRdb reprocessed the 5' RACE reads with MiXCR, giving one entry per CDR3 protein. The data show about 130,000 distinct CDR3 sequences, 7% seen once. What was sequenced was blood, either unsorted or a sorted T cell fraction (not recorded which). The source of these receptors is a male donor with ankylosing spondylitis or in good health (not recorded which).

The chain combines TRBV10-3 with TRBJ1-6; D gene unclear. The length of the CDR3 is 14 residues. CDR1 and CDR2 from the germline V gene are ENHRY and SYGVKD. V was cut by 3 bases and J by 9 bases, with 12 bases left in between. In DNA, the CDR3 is TGTGCCATCAGTGACCGACCGGAAGGTTCACCCCTCCACTTT. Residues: CAISDRPEGSPLHF.

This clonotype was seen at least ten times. DNA of the CDR3: TGCAGCGTTCAACAGGGGCAAATAGGGGGCTACACCTTC. Translated: CSVQQGQIGGYTF. This chain connects TRBV29-1 to TRBJ1-2, with 7 bases lining up with TRBD1. This CDR3 spans 13 amino acids. Germline values: CDR1 SQVTM, CDR2 ANQGSEA. V was pared by 5 bases and J by 8 bases, with 11 bases of the junction left unmatched. The full variable domain, in which reference TRBV29-1 and TRBJ1-2 provide the parts outside the CDR3, is SAVISQKPSRDICQRGTSLTIQCQVDSQVTMMFWYRQQPGQSLTLIATANQGSEATYESGFVIDKFPISRPNLTFSTLTVSNMSPEDSSIYLCSVQQGQIGGYTFGSGTRLTVV.

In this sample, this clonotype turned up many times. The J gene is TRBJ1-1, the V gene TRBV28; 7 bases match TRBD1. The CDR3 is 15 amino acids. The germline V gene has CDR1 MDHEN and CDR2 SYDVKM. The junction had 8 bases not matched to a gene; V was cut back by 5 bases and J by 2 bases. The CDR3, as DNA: TGTGCCAGCAGTCACCCCGGGACAGCTAACACTGAAGCTTTCTTT. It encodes CASSHPGTANTEAFF.

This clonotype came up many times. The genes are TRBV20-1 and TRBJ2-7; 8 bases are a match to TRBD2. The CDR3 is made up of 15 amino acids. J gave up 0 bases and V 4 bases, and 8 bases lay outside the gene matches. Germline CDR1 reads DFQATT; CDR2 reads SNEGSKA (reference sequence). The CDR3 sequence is CSAIRMAGGSYEQYF. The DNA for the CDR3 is TGCAGTGCTATAAGAATGGCGGGGGGCTCCTACGAGCAGTACTTC.

In nucleotides, the CDR3 is TGCAGTGCTCCACAGGGAATTGCGCAGTATTTT. Translated, it gives CSAPQGIAQYF. This chain uses TRBV20-1 with TRBJ2-3; D might be TRBD1 (6 bases). CDR3 length: 11 residues. Germline V CDR1 and CDR2: DFQATT, SNEGSKA (reference sequence). V was cut by 5 bases and J by 10 bases, with 13 bases left in between.

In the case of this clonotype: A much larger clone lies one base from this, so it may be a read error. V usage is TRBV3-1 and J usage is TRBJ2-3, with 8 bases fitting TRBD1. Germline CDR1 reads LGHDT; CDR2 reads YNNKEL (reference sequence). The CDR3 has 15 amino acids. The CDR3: CACSRRQGTSDTQYF. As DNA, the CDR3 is TGTGCCTGCAGCCGTCGACAGGGGACGTCAGATACGCAGTATTTT.

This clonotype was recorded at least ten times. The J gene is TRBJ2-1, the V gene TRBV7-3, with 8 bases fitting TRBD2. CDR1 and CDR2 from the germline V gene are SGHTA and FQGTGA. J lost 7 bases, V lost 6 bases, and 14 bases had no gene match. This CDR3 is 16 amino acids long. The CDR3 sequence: CASSPYGGGMSNEQFF. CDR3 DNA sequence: TGTGCCAGCAGTCCCTACGGGGGGGGAATGAGTAATGAGCAGTTCTTC.

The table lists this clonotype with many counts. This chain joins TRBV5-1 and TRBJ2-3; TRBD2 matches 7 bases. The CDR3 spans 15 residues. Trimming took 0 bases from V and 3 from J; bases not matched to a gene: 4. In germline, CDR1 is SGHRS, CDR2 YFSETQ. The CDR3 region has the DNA TGCGCCAGCAGCTTGGTCGGGAGGTATACAGATACGCAGTATTTT. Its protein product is CASSLVGRYTDTQYF.

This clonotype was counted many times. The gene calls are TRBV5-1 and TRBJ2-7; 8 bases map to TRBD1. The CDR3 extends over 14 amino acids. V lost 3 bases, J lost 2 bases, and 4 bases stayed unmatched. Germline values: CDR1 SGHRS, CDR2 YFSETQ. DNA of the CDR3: TGCGCCAGCAGCTGGACAGGGCCCACCTACGAGCAGTACTTC. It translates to CASSWTGPTYEQYF.

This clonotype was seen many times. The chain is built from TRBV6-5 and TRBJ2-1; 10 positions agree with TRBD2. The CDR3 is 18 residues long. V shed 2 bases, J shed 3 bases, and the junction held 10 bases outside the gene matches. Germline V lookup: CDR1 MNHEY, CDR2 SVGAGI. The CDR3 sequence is CASSYGRSGRVIYNEQFF. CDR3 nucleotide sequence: TGTGCCAGCAGTTACGGCCGCAGCGGGAGGGTAATCTACAATGAGCAGTTCTTC.

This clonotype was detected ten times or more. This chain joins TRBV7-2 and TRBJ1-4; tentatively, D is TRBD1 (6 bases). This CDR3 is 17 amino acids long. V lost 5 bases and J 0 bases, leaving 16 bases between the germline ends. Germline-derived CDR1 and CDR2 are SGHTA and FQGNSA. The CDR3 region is CASSPGEGVATNEKLFF. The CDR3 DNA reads TGTGCCAGCAGCCCAGGGGAGGGGGTGGCAACTAATGAAAAACTGTTTTTT.

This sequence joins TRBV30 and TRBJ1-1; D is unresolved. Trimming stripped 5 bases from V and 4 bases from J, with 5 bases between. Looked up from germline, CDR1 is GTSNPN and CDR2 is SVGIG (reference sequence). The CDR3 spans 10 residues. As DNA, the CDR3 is TGTGCCTGGGAACTCACTGAAGCTTTCTTT. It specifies CAWELTEAFF. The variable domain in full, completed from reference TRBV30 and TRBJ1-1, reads SQTIHQWPATLVQPVGSPLSLECTVEGTSNPNLYWYRQAAGRGLQLLFYSVGIGQISSEVPQNLSASRPQDRQFILSSKKLLLSDSGFYLCAWELTEAFFGQGTRLTVV.

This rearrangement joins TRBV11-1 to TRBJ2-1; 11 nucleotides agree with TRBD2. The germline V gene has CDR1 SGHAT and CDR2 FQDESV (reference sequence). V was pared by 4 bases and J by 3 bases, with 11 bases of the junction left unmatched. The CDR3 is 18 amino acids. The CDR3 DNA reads TGTGCCAGCAGCTCCGTGGGCCCAACTAGCGGGAGCTACAATGAGCAGTTCTTC. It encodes CASSSVGPTSGSYNEQFF.

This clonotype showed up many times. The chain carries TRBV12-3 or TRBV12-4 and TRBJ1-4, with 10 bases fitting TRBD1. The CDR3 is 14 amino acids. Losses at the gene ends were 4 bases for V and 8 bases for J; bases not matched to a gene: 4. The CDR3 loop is CASSYGTGVEKLFF. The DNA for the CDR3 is TGTGCCAGCAGTTATGGGACAGGGGTCGAAAAACTGTTTTTT.

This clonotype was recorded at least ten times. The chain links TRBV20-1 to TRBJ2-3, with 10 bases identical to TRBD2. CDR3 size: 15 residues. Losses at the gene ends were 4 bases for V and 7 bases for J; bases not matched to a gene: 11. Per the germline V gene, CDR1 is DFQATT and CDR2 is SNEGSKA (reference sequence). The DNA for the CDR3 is TGCAGTGCTACAACTACTAGCGGGGAAGAAAATACGCAGTATTTT. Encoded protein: CSATTTSGEENTQYF.

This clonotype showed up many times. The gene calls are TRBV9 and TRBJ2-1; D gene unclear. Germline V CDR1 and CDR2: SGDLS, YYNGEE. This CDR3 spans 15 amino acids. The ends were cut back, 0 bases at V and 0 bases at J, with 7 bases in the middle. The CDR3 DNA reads TGTGCCAGCAGCGTAGCCAGAAGCTCCTACAATGAGCAGTTCTTC. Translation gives CASSVARSSYNEQFF.

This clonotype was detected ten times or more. The CDR3 here is CASSEYIYQETQYF. DNA of the CDR3: TGTGCCAGCAGTGAATATATATATCAAGAGACCCAGTACTTC. The J gene is TRBJ2-5, the V gene TRBV25-1; D remains ambiguous. V shed 0 bases and J shed 2 bases, with 7 bases lying between them. Germline V gene data show CDR1 as MGHDK and CDR2 as SYGVNS. CDR3 size: 14 residues.

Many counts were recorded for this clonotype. This CDR3 reads CASSLASSYEQYF. The DNA for the CDR3 is TGTGCCAGCAGCTTAGCGAGCTCCTACGAGCAGTACTTC. V and J are TRBV7-2 and TRBJ2-7; D remains unclear. Germline loops: CDR1 SGHTA, CDR2 FQGNSA. This CDR3 is built from 13 residues. With 0 bases removed from V and 0 bases from J, the gap between germline ends came to 3 bases.

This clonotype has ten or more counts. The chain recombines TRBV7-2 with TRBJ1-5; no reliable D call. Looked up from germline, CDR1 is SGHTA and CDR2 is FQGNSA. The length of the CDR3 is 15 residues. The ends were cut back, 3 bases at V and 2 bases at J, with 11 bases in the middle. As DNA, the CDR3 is TGTGCCAGCAGCTTGTCAGGCTGGGGCAATCAGCCCCAGCATTTT. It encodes CASSLSGWGNQPQHF. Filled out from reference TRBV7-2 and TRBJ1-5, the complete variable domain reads GAGVSQSPSNKVTEKGKDVELRCDPISGHTALYWYRQSLGQGLEFLIYFQGNSAPDKSGLPSDRFSAERTGGSVSTLTIQRTQQEDSAVYLCASSLSGWGNQPQHFGDGTRLSIL.

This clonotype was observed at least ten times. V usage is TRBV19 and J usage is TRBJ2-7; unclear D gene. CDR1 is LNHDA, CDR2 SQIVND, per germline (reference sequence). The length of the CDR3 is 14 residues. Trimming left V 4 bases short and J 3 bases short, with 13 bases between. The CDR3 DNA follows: TGTGCCAGTAGTACGGGTCCCCAAAGCTACGAGCAGTACTTC. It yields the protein CASSTGPQSYEQYF.